One TCR beta chain is described in this entry. The entry originates in a study of T cells in narcolepsy. Trimming cost V 5 bases and J 0 bases; bases outside gene matches: 12. The CDR3 is made up of 18 amino acids. Germline values: CDR1 SGHTS, CDR2 YDEGEE. TCRdb's table, derived via immunoSEQ multiplex PCR, lists solely in-frame clones and lacks some. The sample carries roughly 35,000 clones, more than 70% recorded once. The clonotype originates from a human donor in good health. Sequenced material: memory (CD45RA-) CD4+ T cells from blood. This rearrangement joins TRBV5-8 to TRBJ2-1; TRBD1 aligns across 9 bases. The CDR3 DNA follows: TGTGCCAGCAGTAGGGACAGGGACCGGTACTACTCCTACAATGAGCAGTTCTTC. It yields the protein CASSRDRDRYYSYNEQFF.